Each of the 16 T cell receptor beta chains below was sequenced from the same sample in a study of blood T cell repertoires in COVID-19. TCRdb keeps only in-frame clones here, not all; method: immunoSEQ multiplex PCR. There are fewer than 400,000 clones in the sample; more than 70% occur only once, and almost 3% lies in the top ten. The sequenced material came from peripheral blood. These receptors originate from a man aged 30-40 years with active or convalescent COVID-19.

The chain employs TRBV2 and TRBJ1-5; possibly TRBD1 for D (5 bases). The V end was cut by 6 bases, the J end by 3 bases, with 15 bases between. This CDR3 region has 15 residues. Germline-derived CDR1 and CDR2 are SNHLY and FYNNEI. The DNA for the CDR3 is TGTGCCAGCAGCAAAGGGGCGAATTACAATCAGCCCCAGCATTTT. It encodes CASSKGANYNQPQHF.

This clone was counted ten times or more. CDR3: CSVGLRATDTQYF. CDR3 sequence (DNA): TGCAGCGTTGGGTTGAGGGCCACAGATACGCAGTATTTT. The chain combines TRBV29-1 with TRBJ2-3, with a possible D match to TRBD2 (5 bases). CDR3 length: 13 residues. Germline CDR1 and CDR2: SQVTM and ANQGSEA. Between the trimmed V and J ends, which lost 4 bases and 2 bases, there was a span of 10 bases.

The V and J genes are TRBV7-6 and TRBJ2-3, with 7 bases lining up with TRBD2. CDR3 size: 15 residues. Unmatched junction bases numbered 3, after V lost 2 bases and J lost 1 base. The germline CDR1 and CDR2 sequences are SGHVS and FNYEAQ. CDR3 DNA sequence: TGTGCCAGCAGCTTACCCAGCGGGGGCACAGATACGCAGTATTTT. This encodes CASSLPSGGTDTQYF.

This clone has more than one count but fewer than ten. The chain recombines TRBV7-2 with TRBJ2-1, with TRBD2 identical over 12 bases. The CDR3 has 17 residues. V shed 1 base and J 5 bases; nucleotides not matched to a gene: 6. Germline V CDR1 and CDR2: SGHTA, FQGNSA. CDR3: CASSLVRWTSGNNEQFF. The DNA of the CDR3 is TGTGCCAGCAGCTTAGTTCGATGGACTAGCGGGAACAATGAGCAGTTCTTC. Looking up the rest from reference TRBV7-2 and TRBJ2-1 gives the full variable domain: GAGVSQSPSNKVTEKGKDVELRCDPISGHTALYWYRQSLGQGLEFLIYFQGNSAPDKSGLPSDRFSAERTGGSVSTLTIQRTQQEDSAVYLCASSLVRWTSGNNEQFFGPGTRLTVL.

The chain combines TRBV7-9 with TRBJ2-5; a possible D gene is TRBD2 (6 bases). V gave up 5 bases and J gave up 1 base, with 8 bases separating them. The CDR3 totals 13 residues. CDR1 is SEHNR, CDR2 FQNEAQ, per germline (reference sequence). The CDR3 region has the DNA TGTGCCAGCAGCCTCGGGAGCCAAGAGACCCAGTACTTC. Its protein product is CASSLGSQETQYF.

The chain joins TRBV19 to TRBJ2-3; TRBD2 agrees at 8 bases. This CDR3 region has 14 residues. The junction had 14 bases not matched to a gene; V was cut back by 10 bases and J by 8 bases. Germline lookup yields CDR1 LNHDA and CDR2 SQIVND (reference sequence). The CDR3 sequence is CATGVGTRSGTQYF. The CDR3 DNA reads TGTGCCACTGGTGTAGGGACTAGGTCCGGTACGCAGTATTTT.

The V and J genes are TRBV27 and TRBJ1-5, with a possible D match to TRBD1 (6 bases). The CDR3 has 13 residues. Trimming removed 5 bases at V and 8 bases at J, with 13 bases between. Germline CDR1 MNHEY, CDR2 SMNVEV (reference sequence). The CDR3 protein is CASSHDRTEPQHF. CDR3 sequence (DNA): TGTGCCAGCAGTCACGACAGGACGGAGCCCCAGCATTTT.

The chain couples TRBV24-1 to TRBJ2-2; D may be TRBD1 (5 bases). There are 17 residues in the CDR3. The germline CDR1 and CDR2 sequences are KGHDR and SFDVKD. V shed 1 base and J shed 4 bases, with 15 bases lying between them. In nucleotides, the CDR3 is TGTGCCACCAGTGATTTAAAGGGCAGGGAAGGCACCGGGGAGCTGTTTTTT. Protein product: CATSDLKGREGTGELFF.

The chain combines TRBV30 with TRBJ1-1; tentative D call: TRBD1 (6 bases). V was pared by 4 bases and J by 4 bases, with 16 bases between. The CDR3 is 14 amino acids. CDR1 is GTSNPN, CDR2 SVGIG, per germline (reference sequence). The CDR3 protein is CAWKPQGLGTEAFF. The CDR3 DNA is TGTGCCTGGAAACCCCAGGGGTTGGGCACTGAAGCTTTCTTT.

There are a few counts of this clone. The chain couples TRBV5-1 to TRBJ2-7; 9 positions agree with TRBD2. Germline-derived CDR1 and CDR2 are SGHRS and YFSETQ. Trimming cost V 3 bases and J 1 base; bases outside gene matches: 2. The CDR3 totals 14 residues. The CDR3 DNA sequence: TGCGCCAGCAGCTGGACTAGCGCGTCCTACGAGCAGTACTTC. It yields the protein CASSWTSASYEQYF.

The gene calls are TRBV30 and TRBJ1-6; TRBD1 is a possible D gene (6 bases). The V end was cut by 2 bases, the J end by 8 bases, with 13 bases between. This CDR3 comprises 14 residues. The germline V gene has CDR1 GTSNPN and CDR2 SVGIG (reference sequence). For the CDR3, the DNA is TGTGCCTGGAGTAATCAGGGGATGGATTCACCCCTCCACTTT. This gives the protein CAWSNQGMDSPLHF.

In DNA form, the CDR3 reads TGCGCCAGCAGCCTACCGGGACAGAATTATGGCTACACCTTC. Its translation: CASSLPGQNYGYTF. V usage is TRBV4-1 and J usage is TRBJ1-2; 7 bases are a match to TRBD1. The germline V gene encodes CDR1 MGHRA and CDR2 YSYEKL. The CDR3 has 14 amino acids. The V segment lost 4 bases and the J segment 5 bases; nucleotides outside the gene matches: 7.

This clone was seen just once. The chain recombines TRBV6-5 with TRBJ1-1, with a possible D match to TRBD1 (5 bases). V was clipped by 4 bases and J by 5 bases, with 17 bases between them. The CDR3 covers 15 residues. Germline V gives CDR1 MNHEY, CDR2 SVGAGI. This chain's CDR3 is CASSFPGGWETEAFF. The CDR3 nucleotides are TGTGCCAGCAGTTTTCCCGGGGGTTGGGAGACTGAAGCTTTCTTT.

This clone was seen a handful of times. The chain joins TRBV14 to TRBJ2-2; D may be TRBD1 (6 bases). Trimming removed 4 bases from V and 2 bases from J, with 11 bases in between. Germline lookup yields CDR1 SGHDN and CDR2 FVKESK. The CDR3 covers 15 residues. The CDR3 spells CASSPRTANTGELFF. CDR3 DNA: TGTGCCAGCAGCCCCCGGACAGCTAACACCGGGGAGCTGTTTTTT.

CDR3 protein: CASSHLRDRGGGYGYTF. The CDR3 DNA reads as TGTGCCAGCAGCCATCTCCGGGACAGGGGTGGTGGCTATGGCTACACCTTC. The chain recombines TRBV3-1 (or the pseudogene TRBV3-2) with TRBJ1-2; 10 positions match TRBD1. The CDR3 is made up of 17 amino acids. From germline, CDR1 is LGHDT and CDR2 YNNKEL (reference sequence). The J segment lost 4 bases and the V segment lost 3 bases, leaving 11 bases of the junction unmatched.

The CDR3 DNA sequence: TGCAGTGCTGGTCTAGCTTACGAGCAGTACTTC. Translation gives CSAGLAYEQYF. This chain uses TRBV20-1 with TRBJ2-7, with D tentatively TRBD2 (5 bases). CDR3 length: 11 residues. In germline, CDR1 is DFQATT, CDR2 SNEGSKA (reference sequence). The V gene lost 5 bases and the J gene lost 4 bases, with 9 bases spanning the gap.